One sample yielded the 25 T cell receptor beta chains listed below, sequenced in a study of T cells in Graves' hyperthyroidism and ophthalmopathy. Researchers amplified the TCR beta CDR3 regions from RNA transcripts. A first-round RT-PCR of the TCR CDR3 used the HTBI primer set. TCRdb itself ran the multiplex PCR reads through MiXCR, one entry per CDR3 protein. The sample contains approximately 200,000 distinct CDR3 sequences, approximately 16% of which appear only once. The sample taken for sequencing was blood. Receptors originate from a man aged 35-49 years with Graves' hyperthyroidism.

The gene calls are TRBV28 and TRBJ1-1; the D is unclear. This CDR3 comprises 16 residues. V lost 4 bases, J lost 3 bases, and 18 bases lay in between. CDR1 and CDR2 from the germline V gene are MDHEN and SYDVKM. CDR3 residues: CASSSTFRLSDTEAFF. Written as DNA, the CDR3 is TGTGCCAGCAGTTCCACATTCCGGCTAAGTGACACTGAAGCTTTCTTT. The whole variable domain, remainder taken from reference TRBV28 and TRBJ1-1, is DVKVTQSSRYLVKRTGEKVFLECVQDMDHENMFWYRQDPGLGLRLIYFSYDVKMKEKGDIPEGYSVSREKKERFSLILESASTNQTSMYLCASSSTFRLSDTEAFFGQGTRLTVV.

The chain joins TRBV11-2 to TRBJ2-7, with 11 bases fitting TRBD2. CDR3 length: 14 residues. The ends lost 5 bases at V and 4 bases at J; junction bases unmatched: 4. Germline V gene lookup returns CDR1 SGHAT and CDR2 FQNNGV. Written as DNA, the CDR3 is TGTGCCAGCAGCGACGTAGCGGGGGGGTACGAGCAGTACTTC. Residues: CASSDVAGGYEQYF.

This clonotype was counted at least ten times. V is TRBV28 and J is TRBJ1-2; D is unresolved. Trimming took off 10 bases at V and 8 bases at J, with 14 bases between the two ends. CDR1 is MDHEN and CDR2 is SYDVKM in the germline V gene. CDR3 length: 11 residues. CDR3 in DNA: TGTGCCAACGAAGGGCCCGGGGGCTACACCTTC. Translating gives CANEGPGGYTF.

This clonotype has at least ten counts. This rearrangement joins TRBV28 to TRBJ1-2; 7 nucleotides line up with TRBD1. CDR1 is MDHEN and CDR2 is SYDVKM in the germline V gene. There are 12 residues in the CDR3. V shed 2 bases and J 13 bases; nucleotides not matched to a gene: 7. CDR3 coding DNA: TGTGCCAGCAGTTTAATGGAGAGGGGGCGCACCTTC. Its protein is CASSLMERGRTF.

This clonotype was found many times. The rearrangement uses TRBV29-1 and TRBJ2-1; D unclear. The CDR3 runs 11 residues. With 5 bases removed from V and 6 bases from J, the gap between germline ends came to 8 bases. Germline-derived CDR1 and CDR2 are SQVTM and ANQGSEA. The CDR3 loop reads CSVSWVNEQFF. As DNA, the CDR3 is TGCAGCGTTAGTTGGGTCAATGAGCAGTTCTTC.

The chain has TRBV10-3 and TRBJ2-3, with 10 bases fitting TRBD2. The V and J ends lost 3 bases and 0 bases, in that order; junction bases with no gene match: 6. Germline CDR1 ENHRY, CDR2 SYGVKD. The CDR3 loop spans 17 amino acids. In DNA form, the CDR3 reads TGTGCCATCAGTGAACCCCTAGCGGGGGCTAGCACAGATACGCAGTATTTT. Protein product: CAISEPLAGASTDTQYF.

This clonotype appeared a few times. The V gene is TRBV6-5, the J gene TRBJ2-2, with no clear D. V lost 2 bases and J 3 bases, leaving 7 bases between the germline ends. CDR1 is MNHEY and CDR2 is SVGAGI in the germline V gene. There are 14 residues in the CDR3. The CDR3 coding sequence is TGTGCCAGCAGTTACAGACGGGACACCGGGGAGCTGTTTTTT. Translating it yields CASSYRRDTGELFF.

This clonotype occurred many times. The chain employs TRBV24-1 and TRBJ1-5; 10 nucleotides align to TRBD1. The CDR3 sequence is 16 residues long. V lost 4 bases and J lost 2; bases outside the gene matches: 4. Per germline, CDR1 KGHDR and CDR2 SFDVKD. The CDR3 sequence is CATSDSGTGGNQPQHF. DNA of the CDR3: TGTGCCACCAGTGACTCCGGGACAGGGGGCAATCAGCCCCAGCATTTT.

A word on this clonotype: A read error is possible here, since a much larger clone lies one base away. The rearrangement links TRBV7-9 to TRBJ2-1; 7 bases agree with TRBD2. Trimming cost V 4 bases and J 9 bases; bases outside gene matches: 12. The CDR3 consists of 15 residues. Germline CDR1 reads SEHNR; CDR2 reads FQNEAQ (reference sequence). This chain's CDR3 is CASSSGPAGTFEQFF. CDR3 nucleotide sequence: TGTGCCAGCAGCTCCGGACCAGCGGGGACGTTTGAGCAGTTCTTC.

The gene calls are TRBV7-9 and TRBJ2-5; 9 bases agree with TRBD2. The V gene end was trimmed by 2 bases and the J gene end by 8 bases; junction bases not matched to a gene: 9. The CDR3 covers 15 residues. CDR1 SEHNR and CDR2 FQNEAQ come from the germline V gene (reference sequence). The CDR3 here is CASSLRASGALTQYF. The CDR3, as DNA: TGTGCCAGCAGCTTACGGGCTAGCGGGGCGCTAACCCAGTACTTC.

This clonotype was seen repeatedly, ten times or more. The rearrangement uses TRBV28 and TRBJ2-7, with a weak D call TRBD2 (6 bases). The CDR3 covers 14 residues. The germline gives CDR1 MDHEN, CDR2 SYDVKM. V dropped 7 bases and J dropped 5 bases, with 18 bases sitting between them. CDR3: CASTDPRGRNEQYF. The CDR3 region has the DNA TGTGCCAGCACCGACCCTCGAGGGAGGAACGAGCAGTACTTC. The full variable domain, rest sourced from reference TRBV28 and TRBJ2-7, is DVKVTQSSRYLVKRTGEKVFLECVQDMDHENMFWYRQDPGLGLRLIYFSYDVKMKEKGDIPEGYSVSREKKERFSLILESASTNQTSMYLCASTDPRGRNEQYFGPGTRLTVT.

This clonotype showed up many times. The chain has TRBV6-5 and TRBJ1-1, with D possibly being TRBD1 (6 bases). V was clipped by 1 base and J by 1 base, with 7 bases between them. The CDR3 is 14 amino acids. Per germline, CDR1 MNHEY and CDR2 SVGAGI. The chain's CDR3 is CASSYYRENTEAFF. The CDR3 nucleotides read TGTGCCAGCAGTTACTACAGGGAGAACACTGAAGCTTTCTTT.

There are many counts of this clonotype. The chain recombines TRBV3-1 with TRBJ2-3, with D perhaps TRBD2 (6 bases). The V gene lost 0 bases and the J gene lost 8 bases, with 6 bases spanning the gap. CDR1 and CDR2 from the germline V gene are LGHDT and YNNKEL (reference sequence). The CDR3 covers 12 residues. CDR3 in DNA: TGTGCCAGCAGCCAAGAAGCGGGTACGCAGTATTTT. Encoded protein: CASSQEAGTQYF.

This clonotype was recorded many times. The chain has TRBV20-1 and TRBJ2-7; tentatively, D is TRBD1 (6 bases). The germline gives CDR1 DFQATT, CDR2 SNEGSKA (reference sequence). V was cut by 0 bases and J by 5 bases, with 17 bases left in between. The CDR3 extends over 15 amino acids. The CDR3 region has the DNA TGCAGTGCTAGAGAGGAACGGGACATCTCGCACGAGCAGTACTTC. This encodes CSAREERDISHEQYF.

The V call is TRBV5-6, the J call TRBJ1-4; 10 bases map to TRBD1. The CDR3 contains 13 residues. J lost 11 bases, V lost 4 bases, and 5 bases had no gene match. Germline V CDR1 and CDR2: SGHDT, YYEEEE. The CDR3 sequence is CASSLGQGDKLFF. The CDR3 nucleotides read TGTGCCAGCAGCCTCGGACAGGGGGATAAACTGTTTTTT.

The J gene is TRBJ2-2, the V gene TRBV5-5, with TRBD1 identical over 8 bases. This CDR3 spans 15 amino acids. The V and J ends lost 4 bases and 1 base, in that order; junction bases with no gene match: 3. Looked up from germline, CDR1 is SGHKS and CDR2 is YYEKEE (reference sequence). CDR3 DNA: TGTGCCAGCAGCAGGACAGGGCAGAACACCGGGGAGCTGTTTTTT. Amino acids: CASSRTGQNTGELFF.

The table lists this clonotype with many counts. DNA of the CDR3: TGTGCCAGCAGCCAAGAGGTGAACAGGTCGGCCACGAGCAATCAGCCCCAGCATTTT. Translated: CASSQEVNRSATSNQPQHF. The chain has TRBV3-1 and TRBJ1-5; tentatively, D is TRBD1 (5 bases). Germline values: CDR1 LGHDT, CDR2 YNNKEL (reference sequence). The CDR3 length is 19 residues. Trimming shortened V by 0 bases and J by 1 base, and 19 bases separated the two germline ends.

This clonotype was seen repeatedly, ten times or more. This rearrangement joins TRBV5-1 to TRBJ2-2; weak D call: TRBD1 (5 bases). Germline CDR1 reads SGHRS; CDR2 reads YFSETQ. This CDR3 has 16 amino acids. V dropped 0 bases and J dropped 4 bases, with 13 bases sitting between them. CDR3 sequence (DNA): TGCGCCAGCAGCTTGGGGGGCCCCCGAGGCACCGGGGAGCTGTTTTTT. Translating it yields CASSLGGPRGTGELFF.

This clonotype was seen a handful of times. V gene TRBV29-1 combines with J gene TRBJ1-1, with a weak D call TRBD1 (5 bases). Germline CDR1 reads SQVTM; CDR2 reads ANQGSEA. V lost 6 bases and J lost 4, with 18 bases in between. This CDR3 spans 14 amino acids. CDR3 nucleotide sequence: TGCAGCGTGTATGTCCGGGGCGTCGGCACTGAAGCTTTCTTT. Protein: CSVYVRGVGTEAFF.

The table lists this clonotype with a few counts. The CDR3 reads CSARAGGFGELFF. The CDR3 coding sequence is TGCAGTGCTAGAGCAGGGGGCTTCGGGGAGCTGTTTTTT. This chain links TRBV20-1 with TRBJ2-2; 8 nucleotides line up with TRBD1. The V gene's germline CDR1 is DFQATT and CDR2 SNEGSKA (reference sequence). Trimming removed 1 base from V and 7 bases from J; junction bases left unmatched: 2. The CDR3 runs to 13 residues.

This clonotype has ten or more counts. This chain uses TRBV27 with TRBJ2-6; possible D gene TRBD1, 6 bases. CDR3 length: 16 residues. Trimming cost V 5 bases and J 2 bases, with 13 bases left between them. CDR1 is MNHEY and CDR2 is SMNVEV in the germline V gene (reference sequence). In DNA form, the CDR3 reads TGTGCCAGCAGTACCCTGACAGGTCCTGGGGCCAACGTCCTGACTTTC. Protein product: CASSTLTGPGANVLTF.

The chain links TRBV6-1 to TRBJ1-1; TRBD1 matches 8 bases. V lost 6 bases to trimming and J lost 5 bases; unmatched junction nucleotides: 11. The CDR3 length is 15 residues. The germline gives CDR1 MNHNS, CDR2 SASEGT. CDR3 loop: CASSRPAGGSTEAFF. The CDR3 bases are TGTGCCAGCAGCCGCCCCGCAGGGGGCTCGACTGAAGCTTTCTTT.

The rearrangement joins TRBV3-1 to TRBJ1-2, with unresolved D. The germline CDR1 and CDR2 sequences are LGHDT and YNNKEL (reference sequence). V lost 4 bases and J lost 1, with 13 bases in between. The CDR3 covers 15 residues. In DNA form, the CDR3 reads TGTGCCAGCAGCCCCAGTTTGGCCCTTAACTATGGCTACACCTTC. Translation: CASSPSLALNYGYTF.

The table lists this clonotype with many counts. The chain employs TRBV7-8 and TRBJ1-1, with D perhaps TRBD1 (6 bases). The germline V gene encodes CDR1 SGHVS and CDR2 FQNEAQ. Trimming took off 5 bases at V and 7 bases at J, with 11 bases between the two ends. CDR3 length equals 12 residues. The CDR3 region is CASSRDRYEAFF. DNA for the CDR3: TGTGCCAGCAGCAGAGACAGGTATGAAGCTTTCTTT.

There are a few counts of this clonotype. This CDR3 is CAWRAGENTEAFF. The CDR3, as DNA: TGTGCCTGGCGTGCAGGGGAGAACACTGAAGCTTTCTTT. The rearrangement links TRBV30 to TRBJ1-1; a possible D gene is TRBD1 (6 bases). CDR1 is GTSNPN and CDR2 is SVGIG in the germline V gene (reference sequence). Trimming took off 5 bases at V and 1 base at J, with 11 bases between the two ends. This CDR3 comprises 13 residues.